These 20 T cell receptor beta chains share one sample of origin, sequenced in a study of OX40 agonist ivuxolimab in advanced cancers. Profiled with immunoSEQ multiplex PCR; TCRdb holds only in-frame clones, not every one. The sample holds about 73,000 clones; about 80% are singletons and the top ten take about 2.4%. The starting material was CD4+ or CD8+ T cells sorted from blood, obtained in a trial of the OX40 agonist ivuxolimab. The receptors originated from an adult with an advanced solid tumor such as melanoma, head and neck, liver or kidney cancer.

This sequence joins TRBV6-5 and TRBJ2-1; TRBD2 is a possible D gene (6 bases). The length of the CDR3 is 13 residues. Trimming took off 5 bases at V and 8 bases at J, with 13 bases between the two ends. Per the germline V gene, CDR1 is MNHEY and CDR2 is SVGAGI. CDR3: CASSTVAEHEQFF. In DNA form, the CDR3 reads TGTGCCAGCAGTACCGTAGCGGAGCATGAGCAGTTCTTC.

This chain connects TRBV12-5 to TRBJ1-3; D unresolved. CDR3 length: 18 amino acids. Germline V gene sequence: CDR1 LGHNT, CDR2 FRNRAP. Trimming took 8 bases from V and 0 from J, leaving 23 bases between them. CDR3 in amino acids: CASSPGGQRELSGNTIYF. The CDR3, as DNA: TGTGCTAGTAGCCCTGGCGGGCAGAGAGAACTCTCTGGAAACACCATATATTTT.

The chain uses TRBV9 and TRBJ1-1; 7 bases fit TRBD1. This CDR3 is 16 amino acids long. Germline lookup yields CDR1 SGDLS and CDR2 YYNGEE. J gave up 3 bases and V 4 bases, and 12 bases lay outside the gene matches. The CDR3: CASSSGGPLDDTEAFF. CDR3 DNA sequence: TGTGCCAGCAGCTCAGGGGGACCCCTCGACGACACTGAAGCTTTCTTT. Using reference TRBV9 and TRBJ1-1 for the parts outside the CDR3, the full variable domain is DSGVTQTPKHLITATGQRVTLRCSPRSGDLSVYWYQQSLDQGLQFLIQYYNGEERAKGNILERFSAQQFPDLHSELNLSSLELGDSALYFCASSSGGPLDDTEAFFGQGTRLTVV.

The gene calls are TRBV11-3 and TRBJ1-1; D not resolved. The germline V gene encodes CDR1 SGHNT and CDR2 YENEEA. V was cut by 2 bases and J by 2 bases, with 9 bases left in between. The CDR3 runs to 14 residues. CDR3 region: CASSLSRSNTEAFF. The DNA for the CDR3 is TGTGCCAGCAGCTTATCCAGATCCAACACTGAAGCTTTCTTT.

J is TRBJ1-2 and V is TRBV7-8; TRBD1 is a possible D gene (6 bases). This CDR3 has 18 residues. Germline V gene sequence: CDR1 SGHVS, CDR2 FQNEAQ. The ends were cut back, 0 bases at V and 4 bases at J, with 21 bases in the middle. CDR3: CASSLANRDHRDTYGYTF. In nucleotides, the CDR3 is TGTGCCAGCAGCTTAGCGAATAGAGATCACCGGGACACCTATGGCTACACCTTC.

V and J are TRBV27 and TRBJ2-7; D perhaps matches TRBD2 (5 bases). Germline lookup yields CDR1 MNHEY and CDR2 SMNVEV (reference sequence). The V end lost 5 bases, the J end lost 3 bases, and 11 bases lay between the germline ends. CDR3 length: 13 amino acids. The CDR3 nucleotides are TGTGCCAGCAGTATCACTAGAGACTACGAGCAGTACTTC. Residues: CASSITRDYEQYF.

CDR3 nucleotides: TGTGCCAGCAGTTCTGACAGGGGCGATGACTACAATGAGCAGTTCTTC. It encodes CASSSDRGDDYNEQFF. This chain links TRBV6-6 with TRBJ2-1, with 8 positions matching TRBD1. Germline loops: CDR1 MNHNY, CDR2 SVGAGI (reference sequence). The CDR3 has 16 residues. With 4 bases clipped from V and 3 bases from J, the junction kept 8 bases outside the gene matches.

V usage is TRBV15 and J usage is TRBJ2-7; D remains ambiguous. Germline CDR1 reads LNHNV; CDR2 reads YYDKDF (reference sequence). Between the trimmed V and J ends, which lost 4 bases and 9 bases, there was a span of 13 bases. The CDR3 totals 12 residues. CDR3 DNA: TGTGCCACCAGCAACTACCACAGTGGGCAGTACTTC. This translates into CATSNYHSGQYF.

V usage is TRBV6-5 and J usage is TRBJ1-1, with TRBD1 as a possible D gene (5 bases). Trimming removed 2 bases from V and 5 bases from J, with 6 bases in between. Germline V lookup: CDR1 MNHEY, CDR2 SVGAGI. The CDR3 sequence is 12 residues long. CDR3 bases: TGTGCCAGCAGTTACGGGGGAACTGAAGCTTTCTTT. It encodes CASSYGGTEAFF.

The chain uses TRBV18 and TRBJ1-5; 9 bases are shared with TRBD1. V dropped 3 bases and J dropped 7; count of bases not matched to a gene: 10. The CDR3 covers 16 residues. The germline V gene has CDR1 KGHSH and CDR2 LQKENI. As DNA, the CDR3 is TGTGCCAGCTCACCCGACAGGGGGAATCTAGGACAGCCCCAGCATTTT. Translation gives CASSPDRGNLGQPQHF.

This sequence joins TRBV5-6 and TRBJ1-1, with D tentatively TRBD1 (5 bases). The germline gives CDR1 SGHDT, CDR2 YYEEEE. This CDR3 has 13 amino acids. V was shortened by 4 bases and J by 6 bases, with 13 bases between the two germline ends. CDR3 protein: CASSIRGPSEAFF. The DNA of the CDR3 is TGTGCCAGCAGCATTCGGGGCCCTTCTGAAGCTTTCTTT.

This clone has a single count. The rearrangement uses TRBV9 and TRBJ2-7; TRBD1 is a possible D gene (6 bases). The germline V and J ends were trimmed by 0 bases and 9 bases, with 10 bases remaining between them. The length of the CDR3 is 12 residues. Germline CDR1 reads SGDLS; CDR2 reads YYNGEE. Here the CDR3 DNA reads TGTGCCAGCAGCGTAGCGCAGGGGAGGCAGTACTTC. It translates to CASSVAQGRQYF.

CDR3 region: CASSPASGRAEDTQYF. The CDR3 DNA reads as TGTGCCAGCAGCCCAGCTAGCGGGAGGGCCGAAGATACGCAGTATTTT. The chain joins TRBV7-8 to TRBJ2-3; 12 bases align to TRBD2. The CDR3 totals 16 residues. The germline CDR1 and CDR2 sequences are SGHVS and FQNEAQ. After removal of 5 bases from V and 5 bases from J, the junction contained 8 bases not matched to a gene.

The chain has TRBV7-2 and TRBJ1-2; D gene unclear. The CDR3 spans 13 residues. Germline CDR1 is SGHTA and CDR2 is FQGNSA. V was cut by 5 bases and J by 3 bases, with 10 bases left in between. As DNA, the CDR3 is TGTGCCAGCAGCGCTTGGAGGGACTATGGCTACACCTTC. Translating it yields CASSAWRDYGYTF. Full variable domain (remainder filled in from reference TRBV7-2 and TRBJ1-2): GAGVSQSPSNKVTEKGKDVELRCDPISGHTALYWYRQSLGQGLEFLIYFQGNSAPDKSGLPSDRFSAERTGGSVSTLTIQRTQQEDSAVYLCASSAWRDYGYTFGSGTRLTVV.

This chain uses TRBV7-8 with TRBJ1-3; possibly TRBD1 for D (5 bases). Trimming stripped 0 bases from V and 1 base from J, with 13 bases between. CDR1 and CDR2 (germline): SGHVS, FQNEAQ. CDR3 length equals 17 residues. The CDR3 reads CASSLAFGRVSGNTIYF. The CDR3 coding sequence is TGTGCCAGCAGCTTAGCGTTCGGCAGGGTGTCTGGAAACACCATATATTTT. Together with reference TRBV7-8 and TRBJ1-3, the CDR3 gives the full variable domain: GAGVSQSPRYKVAKRGQDVALRCDPISGHVSLFWYQQALGQGPEFLTYFQNEAQLDKSGLPSDRFFAERPEGSVSTLKIQRTQQEDSAVYLCASSLAFGRVSGNTIYFGEGSWLTVV.

The chain carries TRBV30 and TRBJ2-3; 8 nucleotides align to TRBD1. This CDR3 is built from 18 residues. CDR1 is GTSNPN, CDR2 SVGIG, per germline (reference sequence). J gave up 2 bases and V 4 bases, and 17 bases lay outside the gene matches. CDR3 DNA sequence: TGTGCCTGGACCCCCCACCTCAGGGGGCGATTGGTCACAGATACGCAGTATTTT. Its translation: CAWTPHLRGRLVTDTQYF.

The count of this clone is one. V usage is TRBV6-5 and J usage is TRBJ1-1; no definite D call. Deletions cut 2 bases from V and 8 bases from J, with 15 bases between. The CDR3 is made up of 14 amino acids. Germline assignment: CDR1 MNHEY and CDR2 SVGAGI. DNA of the CDR3: TGTGCCAGCAGTTACCGAAGACAACAATGGGAAGCTTTCTTT. Amino acids: CASSYRRQQWEAFF.

The chain has TRBV7-2 and TRBJ1-2; 12 bases line up with TRBD1. Germline V lookup: CDR1 SGHTA, CDR2 FQGNSA. The CDR3 has 17 amino acids. With V trimmed by 4 bases and J by 6 bases, 12 bases remained unmatched. The CDR3 nucleotides are TGTGCCAGCAGCTCAACCCCCGGGACAGGGGGCGCGGATGGCTACACCTTC. This sequence encodes CASSSTPGTGGADGYTF.

The V call is TRBV7-8, the J call TRBJ2-5; a possible D gene is TRBD2 (5 bases). This CDR3 region has 11 residues. V was clipped by 10 bases and J by 14 bases, with 20 bases between them. Germline V gene lookup returns CDR1 SGHVS and CDR2 FQNEAQ. CDR3 sequence reads: CATGSGPRQYF. The CDR3 DNA is TGTGCCACGGGGTCTGGGCCCCGCCAATACTTC. Full variable domain (outside the CDR3, taken from reference TRBV7-8 and TRBJ2-5): GAGVSQSPRYKVAKRGQDVALRCDPISGHVSLFWYQQALGQGPEFLTYFQNEAQLDKSGLPSDRFFAERPEGSVSTLKIQRTQQEDSAVYLCATGSGPRQYFGPGTRLLVL.

The chain employs TRBV7-2 and TRBJ2-7; tentative D call: TRBD1 (7 bases). In germline, CDR1 is SGHTA, CDR2 FQGNSA. CDR3 length: 15 amino acids. Deletions cut 4 bases from V and 4 bases from J, with 17 bases between. CDR3 in DNA: TGTGCCAGCAGCTCTATGGGGGGACAGAAGTACGAGCAGTACTTC. Translation gives CASSSMGGQKYEQYF.